This T cell receptor beta chain was found in a study of regulatory T cells in long-lasting Graves disease. This clonotype was seen at least ten times. HTBI primers from iRepertoire and Arm-PCR of CDR3 regions yielded the TCR beta libraries. Using its own MiXCR run on the multiplex PCR reads, TCRdb lists one record per CDR3 protein. The table includes about half a million distinct CDR3 sequences, approximately 12% detected once. Time point reported: newly diagnosed GD, antithyroid drugs for less than 3 months. The authors made the TCR library using RNA they extracted from PBMCs. A peripheral blood sample, roughly 8.5 milliliters in volume, was drawn into EDTA tubes. The CDR3 sequence is 15 residues long. The germline gives CDR1 SEHNR, CDR2 FQNEAQ (reference sequence). The V end was cut by 1 base, the J end by 2 bases, with 11 bases between. The same specimen was also included in a second study, on T cells in Graves' hyperthyroidism and ophthalmopathy.

The sequenced sample was peripheral blood mononuclear cells (PBMCs), obtained at new diagnosis, from a patient treated with antithyroid drugs. The gene calls are TRBV7-9 and TRBJ2-5; D is unresolved. The source of this sequence is a woman aged 25-40 years with Graves disease. The CDR3 protein is CASSLDFRYQETQYF. CDR3 in DNA: TGTGCCAGCAGCTTAGACTTCCGTTATCAAGAGACCCAGTACTTC.